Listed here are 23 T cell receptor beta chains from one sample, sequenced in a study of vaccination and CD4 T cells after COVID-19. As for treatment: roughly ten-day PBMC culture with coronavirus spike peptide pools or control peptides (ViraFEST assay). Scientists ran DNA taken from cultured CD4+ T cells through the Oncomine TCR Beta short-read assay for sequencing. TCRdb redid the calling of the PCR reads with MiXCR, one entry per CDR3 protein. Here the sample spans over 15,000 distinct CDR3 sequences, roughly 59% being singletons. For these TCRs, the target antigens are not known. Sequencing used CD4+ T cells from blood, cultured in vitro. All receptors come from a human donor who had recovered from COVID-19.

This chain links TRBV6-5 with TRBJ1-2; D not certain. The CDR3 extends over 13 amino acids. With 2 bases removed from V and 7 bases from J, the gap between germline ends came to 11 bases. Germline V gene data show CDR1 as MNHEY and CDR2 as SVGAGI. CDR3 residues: CASSYTGGIGYTF. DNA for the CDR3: TGTGCCAGCAGTTACACCGGCGGAATTGGCTACACCTTC.

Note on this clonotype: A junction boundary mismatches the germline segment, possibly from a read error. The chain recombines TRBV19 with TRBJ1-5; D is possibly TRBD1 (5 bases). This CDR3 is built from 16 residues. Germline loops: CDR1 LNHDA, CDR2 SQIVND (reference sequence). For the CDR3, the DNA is TGTGCCAGTAGCGTCGTGGGGGGGGGTAGCTATCAGCCCCAGCATTTT. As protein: CASSVVGGGSYQPQHF. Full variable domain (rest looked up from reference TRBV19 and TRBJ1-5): DGGITQSPKYLFRKEGQNVTLSCEQNLNHDAMYWYRQDPGQGLRLIYYSQIVNDFQKGDIAEGYSVSREKKESFPLTVTSAQKNPTAFYLCASSVVGGGSYQPQHFGDGTRLSIL.

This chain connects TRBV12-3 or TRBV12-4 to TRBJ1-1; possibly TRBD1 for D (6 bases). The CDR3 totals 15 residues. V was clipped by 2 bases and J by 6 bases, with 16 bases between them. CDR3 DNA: TGTGCCAGCAGTTTAATCGGCAGGGGTGACTCTGAAGCTTTCTTT. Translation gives CASSLIGRGDSEAFF.

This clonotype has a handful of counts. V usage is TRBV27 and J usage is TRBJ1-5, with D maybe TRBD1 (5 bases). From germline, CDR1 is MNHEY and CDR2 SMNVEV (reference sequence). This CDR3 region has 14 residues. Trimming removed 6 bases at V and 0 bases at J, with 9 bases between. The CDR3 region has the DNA TGTGCCAGCAGGGGGCCAGTTAGCAATCAGCCCCAGCATTTT. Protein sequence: CASRGPVSNQPQHF.

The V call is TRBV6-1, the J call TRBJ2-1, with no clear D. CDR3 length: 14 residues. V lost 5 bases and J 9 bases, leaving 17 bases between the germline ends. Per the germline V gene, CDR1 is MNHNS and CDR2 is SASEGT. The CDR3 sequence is CASSLRLQGTEQFF. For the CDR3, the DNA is TGTGCCAGCAGTCTTCGCTTACAAGGCACTGAGCAGTTCTTC.

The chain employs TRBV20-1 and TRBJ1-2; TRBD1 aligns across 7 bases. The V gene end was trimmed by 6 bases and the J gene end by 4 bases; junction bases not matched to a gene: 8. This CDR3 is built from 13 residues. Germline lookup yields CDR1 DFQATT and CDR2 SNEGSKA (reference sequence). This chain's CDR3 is CSAETGPTYGYTF. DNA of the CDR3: TGCAGTGCCGAGACAGGGCCAACCTATGGCTACACCTTC.

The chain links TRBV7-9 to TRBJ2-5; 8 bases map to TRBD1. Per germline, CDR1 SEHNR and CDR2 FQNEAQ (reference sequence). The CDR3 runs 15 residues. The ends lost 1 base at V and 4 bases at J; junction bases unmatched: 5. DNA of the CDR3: TGTGCCAGCAGCTTAGGGACAGGGTTAGGAGAGACCCAGTACTTC. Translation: CASSLGTGLGETQYF.

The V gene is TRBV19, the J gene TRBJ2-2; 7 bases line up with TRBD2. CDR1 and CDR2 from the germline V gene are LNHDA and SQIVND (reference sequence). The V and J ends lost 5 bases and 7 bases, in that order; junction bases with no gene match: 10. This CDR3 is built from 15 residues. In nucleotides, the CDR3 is TGTGCCAGTAGTCAGCGGGAATCTGGTGGCGGGGAGCTGTTTTTT. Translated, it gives CASSQRESGGGELFF. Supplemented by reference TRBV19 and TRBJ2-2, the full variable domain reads DGGITQSPKYLFRKEGQNVTLSCEQNLNHDAMYWYRQDPGQGLRLIYYSQIVNDFQKGDIAEGYSVSREKKESFPLTVTSAQKNPTAFYLCASSQRESGGGELFFGEGSRLTVL.

The CDR3 nucleotides are TGTGCCAGTAGTAGGGCTCCAGGGGGATGGGATCAGCCCCAGCATTTT. Its translation is CASSRAPGGWDQPQHF. This chain links TRBV19 with TRBJ1-5; 7 bases line up with TRBD1. Trimming at V came to 4 bases and at J to 5 bases, leaving 11 bases not matched to a gene. Germline V lookup: CDR1 LNHDA, CDR2 SQIVND (reference sequence). The length of the CDR3 is 16 residues.

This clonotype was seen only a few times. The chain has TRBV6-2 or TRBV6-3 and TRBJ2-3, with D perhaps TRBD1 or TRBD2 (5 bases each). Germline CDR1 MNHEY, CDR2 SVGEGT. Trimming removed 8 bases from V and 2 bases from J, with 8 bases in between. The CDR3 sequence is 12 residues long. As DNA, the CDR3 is TGTGCCAGCGGGGGAGCCACAGATACGCAGTATTTT. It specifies CASGGATDTQYF.

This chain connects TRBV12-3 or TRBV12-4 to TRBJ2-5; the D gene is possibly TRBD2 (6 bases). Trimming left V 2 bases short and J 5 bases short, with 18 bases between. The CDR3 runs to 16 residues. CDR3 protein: CASSLNLRDFQETQYF. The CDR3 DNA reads TGTGCCAGCAGTTTAAATCTCCGGGACTTCCAGGAGACCCAGTACTTC.

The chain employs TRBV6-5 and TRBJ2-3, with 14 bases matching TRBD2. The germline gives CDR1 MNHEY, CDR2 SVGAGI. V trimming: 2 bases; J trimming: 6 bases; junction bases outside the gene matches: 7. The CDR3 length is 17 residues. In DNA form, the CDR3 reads TGTGCCAGCAGTTACCTAGGACTAGCGGGAGGTTCGGATACGCAGTATTTT. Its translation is CASSYLGLAGGSDTQYF.

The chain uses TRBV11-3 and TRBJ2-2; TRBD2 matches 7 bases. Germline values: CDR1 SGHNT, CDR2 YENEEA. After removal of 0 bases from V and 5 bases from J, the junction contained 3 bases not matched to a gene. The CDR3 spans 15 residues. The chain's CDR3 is CASSLEGGSTGELFF. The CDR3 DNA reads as TGTGCCAGCAGCTTAGAGGGAGGGTCGACCGGGGAGCTGTTTTTT.

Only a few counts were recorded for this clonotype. The CDR3 DNA is TGTGCCAGCACCGAATGGGGAGGTTCAATTAGCACAGATACGCAGTATTTT. Its protein product is CASTEWGGSISTDTQYF. The chain recombines TRBV7-9 with TRBJ2-3, with D possibly matching TRBD2 (6 bases). Trimming pared 7 bases from V and 0 bases from J, leaving 20 bases between. This CDR3 spans 17 amino acids. Germline V lookup: CDR1 SEHNR, CDR2 FQNEAQ (reference sequence).

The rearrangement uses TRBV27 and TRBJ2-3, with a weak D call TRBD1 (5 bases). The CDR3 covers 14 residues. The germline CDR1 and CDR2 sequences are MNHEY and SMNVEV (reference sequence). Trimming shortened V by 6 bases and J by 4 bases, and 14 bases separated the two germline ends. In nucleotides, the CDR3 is TGTGCCAGCAGCCGCCCAGGGCAGCCAGATACGCAGTATTTT. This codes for CASSRPGQPDTQYF.

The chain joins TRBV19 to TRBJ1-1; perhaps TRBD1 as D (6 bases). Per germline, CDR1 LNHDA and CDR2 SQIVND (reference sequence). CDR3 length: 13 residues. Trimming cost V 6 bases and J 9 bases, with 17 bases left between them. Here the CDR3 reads CASSERGTYKAFF. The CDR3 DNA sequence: TGTGCCAGTAGCGAGAGGGGGACCTACAAAGCTTTCTTT.

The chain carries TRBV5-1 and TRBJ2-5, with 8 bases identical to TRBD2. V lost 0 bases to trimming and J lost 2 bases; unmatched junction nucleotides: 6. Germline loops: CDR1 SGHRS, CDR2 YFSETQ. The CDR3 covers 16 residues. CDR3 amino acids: CASSLAGTSGQETQYF. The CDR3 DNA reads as TGCGCCAGCAGCTTGGCCGGAACTAGCGGACAAGAGACCCAGTACTTC.

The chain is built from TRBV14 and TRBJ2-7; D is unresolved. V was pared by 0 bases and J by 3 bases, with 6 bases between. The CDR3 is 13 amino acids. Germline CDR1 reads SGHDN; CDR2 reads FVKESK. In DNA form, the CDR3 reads TGTGCCAGCAGCCAAGATCCAATCTACGAGCAGTACTTC. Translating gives CASSQDPIYEQYF.

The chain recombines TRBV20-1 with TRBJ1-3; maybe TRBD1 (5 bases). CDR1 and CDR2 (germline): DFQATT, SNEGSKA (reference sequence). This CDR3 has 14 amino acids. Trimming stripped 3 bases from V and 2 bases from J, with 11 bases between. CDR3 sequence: CSASWGGAGNTIYF. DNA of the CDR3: TGCAGTGCTAGTTGGGGGGGTGCTGGAAACACCATATATTTT.

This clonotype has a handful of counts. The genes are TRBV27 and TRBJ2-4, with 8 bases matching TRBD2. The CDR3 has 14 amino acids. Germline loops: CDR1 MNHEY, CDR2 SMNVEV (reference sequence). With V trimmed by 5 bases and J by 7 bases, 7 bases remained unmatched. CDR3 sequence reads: CASSPAGARNIQYF. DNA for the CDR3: TGTGCCAGCAGTCCAGCGGGAGCTAGGAACATTCAGTACTTC.

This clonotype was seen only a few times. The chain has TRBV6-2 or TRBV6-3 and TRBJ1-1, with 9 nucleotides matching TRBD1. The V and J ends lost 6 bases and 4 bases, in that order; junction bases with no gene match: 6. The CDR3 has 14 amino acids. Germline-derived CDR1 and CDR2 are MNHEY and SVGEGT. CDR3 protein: CASRDRGGGTEAFF. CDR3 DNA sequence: TGTGCCAGCAGGGACAGGGGAGGGGGCACTGAAGCTTTCTTT.

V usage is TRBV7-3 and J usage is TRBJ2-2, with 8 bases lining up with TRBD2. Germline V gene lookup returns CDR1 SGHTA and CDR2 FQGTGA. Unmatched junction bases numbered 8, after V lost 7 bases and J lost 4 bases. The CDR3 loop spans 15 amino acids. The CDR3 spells CASTSSGGGTGELFF. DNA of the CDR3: TGTGCCAGCACTTCGAGCGGGGGAGGCACCGGGGAGCTGTTTTTT. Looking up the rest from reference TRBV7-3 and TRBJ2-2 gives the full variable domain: GAGVSQTPSNKVTEKGKYVELRCDPISGHTALYWYRQSLGQGPEFLIYFQGTGAADDSGLPNDRFFAVRPEGSVSTLKIQRTERGDSAVYLCASTSSGGGTGELFFGEGSRLTVL.

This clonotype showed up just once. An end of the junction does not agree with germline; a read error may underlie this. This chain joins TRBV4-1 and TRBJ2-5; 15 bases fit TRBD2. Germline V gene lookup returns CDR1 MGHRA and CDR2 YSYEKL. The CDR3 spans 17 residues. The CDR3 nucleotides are TGCGCCAGCAGGAGGACTAGCGGGAGGGGGCACCAAGAGACCCAGTACTTT. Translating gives CASRRTSGRGHQETQYF.